This T cell receptor (beta chain) stems from a study (dated by TCRdb to about 2016). V is trimmed back by 4 bases and J by 2 bases, and the junction contains 9 bases that no gene match accounts for. CDR1 and CDR2, looked up from the germline V gene, are MGHRA and YSYEKL. The CDR3 goes from the cysteine to the phenylalanine over 16 residues. The entry retains the CDR3 DNA only, 48 bases that are in frame from base 1. Libraries came from RT-PCR. TCRdb shows the sequencer as Illumina MiSeq. The public reads were reprocessed in TCRdb via fastp at Q25 and MiXCR, keeping in-frame beta chains. Each entry is one CDR3 protein sequence, shown with its most common DNA and genes. The table for this sample lists around 700,000 distinct CDR3 sequences; 14% of them were counted only once. The top ten hold roughly 3.9% of the sample. To note about this clonotype: Its cognate antigen has yet to be identified. Base qualities are not provided; no much larger clone lies one nucleotide away.

The clonotype comes from a female donor in good health, serving as a healthy control. The rearrangement combines TRBV4-1 with TRBJ2-7; 9 central nucleotides agree with TRBD1. The sample taken for sequencing was memory CD4+ T cells from blood. Here the CDR3 is given as CASSPTRWTGAYEQYF. The sequence in DNA is TGCGCCAGCAGCCCCACCCGTTGGACAGGGGCCTACGAGCAGTACTTC.